The clone carrying this T cell receptor (beta chain) is a singleton in its sample. Its antigen is currently unknown. The CDR3 extends over 17 amino acids. The V gene lost 4 bases and the J gene lost 8 bases, with 24 bases spanning the gap. CDR1 is LGHNT, CDR2 FRNRAP, per germline. The data stem from a study of CD8+ T cells in alopecia areata. The wider study: Treated patients were given oral tofacitinib, which was dosed at 5 to 10 mg twice daily. General observations from the study: As there was one nonresponder, how baseline CD8+ expansion relates to response remains uncertain. In scalp samples, resident alphabeta T cells of normal skin are also sequenced. Compared with normal scalp, lesional scalp had higher clonality and more expanded CD8+ clones.

Treatment in this sample: oral pan-JAK inhibitor, 5-10 mg twice daily. Those with alopecia areata gave lesional scalp punch biopsies and peripheral blood. RNA, once extracted, was reverse transcribed into cDNA for use as the sequencing template. The method was immunoSEQ multiplex PCR; TCRdb's version includes in-frame clones alone and lacks a portion of them. The sample carries about 6,400 clones, roughly 75% recorded once. This clonotype was obtained from a human donor with alopecia areata. The starting material was skin, obtained at week 4, from a patient treated with tofacitinib. This chain connects TRBV12-5 to TRBJ2-1; the D gene is possibly TRBD2 (5 bases). The CDR3 coding sequence is TGTGCTAGTGGTTGGATTGAGGGTATTCCCCTAATCGATGAGCAGTTCTTC. This translates into CASGWIEGIPLIDEQFF.